Following are 18 T cell receptor beta chains from one sample sequenced in a study of early T cells in non-severe SARS-CoV-2 infection (dated by TCRdb to the early 2020s). Libraries came from 5' RACE. The sequencing machine was a NextSeq 500. TCRdb reanalyzed the raw reads on its own, using fastp at Q25 for trimming and MiXCR for clone calling, and kept in-frame beta chains. One record per CDR3 amino acid sequence lists the most common genes and DNA. This sample gives approximately 29,000 distinct CDR3 sequences in total; 6.6% of them show up just once. The top ten clonotypes cover about 3% of the sample. Specimen: whole blood. The receptors were gathered from an adult who was a healthcare worker with PCR-confirmed SARS-CoV-2 infection or an uninfected control (not recorded which).

This clonotype has just a few counts. The chain has TRBV20-1 and TRBJ2-7, with 12 bases lining up with TRBD2. Unmatched junction bases numbered 7, after V lost 1 base and J lost 3 bases. CDR3 length: 16 amino acids. The germline V gene has CDR1 DFQATT and CDR2 SNEGSKA (reference sequence). The chain's CDR3 is CSARGRLAGVSYEQYF. The CDR3 DNA follows: TGCAGTGCTAGAGGCCGACTAGCGGGAGTGAGCTACGAGCAGTACTTC.

This clonotype came up a few times. V usage is TRBV19 and J usage is TRBJ2-7; 8 bases agree with TRBD1. Germline values: CDR1 LNHDA, CDR2 SQIVND (reference sequence). Trimming took 3 bases from V and 5 from J; bases not matched to a gene: 12. The CDR3 has 16 residues. Here the CDR3 reads CASSMTGQGAYHEQYF. The CDR3, as DNA: TGTGCCAGTAGTATGACGGGGCAGGGGGCTTATCACGAGCAGTACTTC.

The table lists this clonotype with many counts. The chain is built from TRBV4-3 and TRBJ2-5, with 10 bases aligning to TRBD2. The germline V gene has CDR1 LGHNA and CDR2 YSLEER. CDR3 length: 15 amino acids. V lost 2 bases, J lost 3 bases, and 3 bases stayed unmatched. The CDR3 protein is CASSQIAGGKETQYF. In DNA form, the CDR3 reads TGCGCCAGCAGCCAAATAGCGGGAGGAAAAGAGACCCAGTACTTC.

This clonotype was detected a few times. The chain joins TRBV25-1 to TRBJ1-2, with D unclear. Between the trimmed V and J ends, which lost 5 bases and 6 bases, there was a span of 7 bases. Germline V lookup: CDR1 MGHDK, CDR2 SYGVNS. The CDR3 has 11 residues. CDR3 protein: CASSRGDGYTF. As DNA, the CDR3 is TGTGCCAGCAGTCGGGGAGATGGCTACACCTTC.

This clonotype was seen a few times. The V gene is TRBV11-2, the J gene TRBJ2-1, with 12 bases aligning to TRBD2. J was trimmed by 4 bases and V by 5 bases; bases with no gene match: 9. Germline V CDR1 and CDR2: SGHAT, FQNNGV. CDR3 length: 17 amino acids. The CDR3 nucleotides are TGTGCCAGCAGCCCATCTAGCGGGAGGGCCATTTACAATGAGCAGTTCTTC. This codes for CASSPSSGRAIYNEQFF. Filled out from reference TRBV11-2 and TRBJ2-1, the complete variable domain reads EAGVAQSPRYKIIEKRQSVAFWCNPISGHATLYWYQQILGQGPKLLIQFQNNGVVDDSQLPKDRFSAERLKGVDSTLKIQPAKLEDSAVYLCASSPSSGRAIYNEQFFGPGTRLTVL.

There are many counts of this clonotype. The chain combines TRBV19 with TRBJ1-5; D call uncertain. Germline CDR1 reads LNHDA; CDR2 reads SQIVND (reference sequence). CDR3 size: 14 residues. Trimming removed 5 bases at V and 5 bases at J, with 13 bases between. In DNA, the CDR3 is TGTGCCAGTAGTTCCTTCAGGAGAGATCAGCCCCAGCATTTT. Its protein product is CASSSFRRDQPQHF.

This clonotype came up many times. The chain has TRBV20-1 and TRBJ1-1; TRBD1 is a possible D gene (6 bases). The V and J ends lost 4 bases and 3 bases respectively, with 15 bases between them. The CDR3 extends over 14 amino acids. CDR1 is DFQATT, CDR2 SNEGSKA, per germline (reference sequence). CDR3 residues: CSATDQGPDTEAFF. CDR3 bases: TGCAGTGCTACCGACCAGGGGCCGGACACTGAAGCTTTCTTT.

This clonotype is medium-sized. The V gene is TRBV20-1, the J gene TRBJ2-6; D unclear. Trimming shortened V by 1 base and J by 0 bases, and 10 bases separated the two germline ends. The germline CDR1 and CDR2 sequences are DFQATT and SNEGSKA (reference sequence). There are 16 residues in the CDR3. Here the CDR3 reads CSARADVGSGANVLTF. CDR3 nucleotide sequence: TGCAGTGCTAGAGCCGACGTGGGCTCTGGGGCCAACGTCCTGACTTTC.

This clonotype was observed a handful of times. The V and J genes are TRBV5-1 and TRBJ1-6; TRBD1 aligns across 7 bases. The CDR3 is made up of 15 amino acids. CDR1 is SGHRS, CDR2 YFSETQ, per germline. V lost 2 bases to trimming and J lost 7 bases; unmatched junction nucleotides: 6. The DNA of the CDR3 is TGCGCCAGCAGCTTTACCGGGACAGCGAATTCACCCCTCCACTTT. Its translation: CASSFTGTANSPLHF.

This clonotype appeared many times. This chain joins TRBV20-1 and TRBJ2-1, with D perhaps TRBD1 (6 bases). Germline loops: CDR1 DFQATT, CDR2 SNEGSKA (reference sequence). CDR3 length equals 15 residues. V was shortened by 4 bases and J by 8 bases, with 21 bases between the two germline ends. The CDR3 loop reads CSAIGQGTPLDEQFF. The CDR3 nucleotides read TGCAGTGCTATAGGGCAGGGGACCCCATTAGATGAGCAGTTCTTC.

The genes are TRBV4-3 and TRBJ2-7, with 8 positions matching TRBD2. Trimming took 4 bases from V and 3 from J; bases not matched to a gene: 8. CDR3 length: 15 residues. CDR1 LGHNA and CDR2 YSLEER come from the germline V gene. CDR3 sequence reads: CASSLGLAAYYEQYF. DNA for the CDR3: TGCGCCAGCAGCCTAGGACTAGCCGCCTACTACGAGCAGTACTTC.

This clonotype was seen ten or more times. The gene calls are TRBV28 and TRBJ2-1, with D maybe TRBD1 (6 bases). Trimming removed 5 bases from V and 8 bases from J, with 10 bases in between. Germline values: CDR1 MDHEN, CDR2 SYDVKM. This CDR3 spans 12 amino acids. Here the CDR3 DNA reads TGTGCCAGCAGTGGGGACAATCATGAGCAGTTCTTC. Its translation: CASSGDNHEQFF. Full variable domain (rest looked up from reference TRBV28 and TRBJ2-1): DVKVTQSSRYLVKRTGEKVFLECVQDMDHENMFWYRQDPGLGLRLIYFSYDVKMKEKGDIPEGYSVSREKKERFSLILESASTNQTSMYLCASSGDNHEQFFGPGTRLTVL.

There are many counts of this clonotype. The J gene is TRBJ2-1, the V gene TRBV18, with 11 bases lining up with TRBD2. V dropped 3 bases and J dropped 0; count of bases not matched to a gene: 4. The germline V gene encodes CDR1 KGHSH and CDR2 LQKENI. The CDR3 totals 17 residues. The CDR3 DNA is TGTGCCAGCTCACCCGTAGCGGGAGGGATCTCCTACAATGAGCAGTTCTTC. Translating it yields CASSPVAGGISYNEQFF.

By share, this clonotype counts as medium-sized (0.01 to 0.1%). This sequence joins TRBV6-2 or TRBV6-3 and TRBJ1-2, with D unresolved. The CDR3 runs 11 residues. Looked up from germline, CDR1 is MNHEY and CDR2 is SVGEGT. V lost 5 bases, J lost 3 bases, and 4 bases lay in between. The CDR3, as DNA: TGTGCCAGCAGTGACGACTATGGCTACACCTTC. This codes for CASSDDYGYTF.

This clonotype was seen more than once but under ten times. This chain uses TRBV6-2 or TRBV6-3 with TRBJ2-1; TRBD2 matches 11 bases. The V gene end was trimmed by 2 bases and the J gene end by 9 bases; junction bases not matched to a gene: 6. Germline V gene data show CDR1 as MNHEY and CDR2 as SVGEGT. The CDR3 has 15 amino acids. CDR3 DNA: TGTGCCAGCAGTTACGTAGCGGGAGGGCCCTTTGAGCAGTTCTTC. This codes for CASSYVAGGPFEQFF.

This clonotype was seen a few times. The J gene is TRBJ2-7, the V gene TRBV20-1, with 13 bases aligning to TRBD2. There are 15 residues in the CDR3. CDR1 and CDR2 from the germline V gene are DFQATT and SNEGSKA (reference sequence). Unmatched junction bases numbered 10, after V lost 4 bases and J lost 7 bases. The CDR3 DNA sequence: TGCAGTGCTACCAGGACTAGCGGGAGCGTGGCTGAGCAGTACTTC. Protein product: CSATRTSGSVAEQYF.

This clonotype has a handful of counts. Here the CDR3 reads CASSLRGAAGTQYF. CDR3 sequence (DNA): TGTGCCAGCAGCTTACGGGGGGCAGCCGGGACCCAGTACTTC. The chain uses TRBV11-1 and TRBJ2-5, with D perhaps TRBD2 (7 bases). Between the trimmed V and J ends, which lost 2 bases and 7 bases, there was a span of 14 bases. The germline gives CDR1 SGHAT, CDR2 FQDESV (reference sequence). The CDR3 covers 14 residues.

This clonotype appeared many times. One end of the junction does not line up with germline, which may come from a read error. This chain joins TRBV29-1 and TRBJ2-2; D not resolved. Germline-derived CDR1 and CDR2 are SQVTM and ANQGSEA. CDR3 length: 13 amino acids. In DNA, the CDR3 is TGCAGTGTTGGGGTGAGGAACACCGGGGAGCTGTTTTTT. The encoded protein is CSVGVRNTGELFF.